These 10 T cell receptor beta chains share one sample of origin, sequenced in a study of blood T cell repertoires in COVID-19. Assay: immunoSEQ multiplex PCR; the TCRdb copy retains only in-frame clones and omits some. The table lists some 120,000 clones, approximately 89% of them singletons, with 4.3% in the top ten. The specimen was peripheral blood. The receptors here all came from a human donor in a cohort sampled during active COVID-19.

V and J are TRBV10-3 and TRBJ2-3, with 10 bases lining up with TRBD2. CDR1 and CDR2 from the germline V gene are ENHRY and SYGVKD. The CDR3 is 19 residues long. J was trimmed by 2 bases and V by 5 bases; bases with no gene match: 16. CDR3 sequence: CAISLPTSGIRTVTDTQYF. The CDR3 nucleotides are TGTGCCATCAGTCTCCCCACTAGCGGGATTCGTACAGTCACAGATACGCAGTATTTT.

The V call is TRBV20-1, the J call TRBJ1-5, with TRBD1 matching 7 bases. Germline V lookup: CDR1 DFQATT, CDR2 SNEGSKA (reference sequence). This CDR3 has 14 residues. Trimming cost V 3 bases and J 4 bases; bases outside gene matches: 6. The CDR3 DNA is TGCAGTGCTAGTATGGGACAGCAAAATCAGCCCCAGCATTTT. Translation: CSASMGQQNQPQHF.

On this clone: Compared with germline, one end of the junction differs, possibly owing to a read error. V gene TRBV6-1 combines with J gene TRBJ1-5, with D unclear. This CDR3 has 16 residues. Per the germline V gene, CDR1 is MNHNS and CDR2 is SASEGT. CDR3 bases: TGTGCCAGCAGGGAAGGGTTTACCCGGAGCAATCAGCCCCAGCATTTT. Amino acids: CASREGFTRSNQPQHF.

This clone was counted a few times. The chain has TRBV5-6 and TRBJ2-1; 12 nucleotides match TRBD1. This CDR3 is 13 amino acids long. V shed 9 bases, J shed 6 bases, and the junction held 4 bases outside the gene matches. The V gene's germline CDR1 is SGHDT and CDR2 YYEEEE. The CDR3, as DNA: TGTGCCACCACGGGACAGGGGGCCAATGAGCAGTTCTTC. As protein: CATTGQGANEQFF.

This clone has only a few counts. The chain links TRBV18 to TRBJ2-7, with 7 bases lining up with TRBD1. From germline, CDR1 is KGHSH and CDR2 LQKENI. V was pared by 2 bases and J by 4 bases, with 5 bases of the junction left unmatched. The CDR3 extends over 14 amino acids. CDR3: CASSPDRAVYEQYF. The CDR3, as DNA: TGTGCCAGCTCACCAGACAGGGCGGTATACGAGCAGTACTTC.

This clone was detected once. CDR3 sequence: CSGQPGETQYF. CDR3 nucleotide sequence: TGCAGCGGACAGCCTGGAGAGACCCAGTACTTC. J is TRBJ2-5 and V is TRBV20-1, with D perhaps TRBD1 (6 bases). The V gene's germline CDR1 is DFQATT and CDR2 SNEGSKA (reference sequence). The CDR3 runs 11 residues.

V gene TRBV9 combines with J gene TRBJ2-1; the D is unclear. The CDR3 length is 14 residues. CDR1 SGDLS and CDR2 YYNGEE come from the germline V gene. Trimming removed 4 bases at V and 4 bases at J, with 12 bases between. This CDR3 is CASSKSTEYNEQFF. Written as DNA, the CDR3 is TGTGCCAGCAGCAAGTCTACTGAATACAATGAGCAGTTCTTC.

The chain couples TRBV19 to TRBJ2-3; a possible D gene is TRBD1 (5 bases). Germline V gene data show CDR1 as LNHDA and CDR2 as SQIVND (reference sequence). The CDR3 is made up of 15 amino acids. Between the trimmed V and J ends, which lost 3 bases and 2 bases, there was a span of 12 bases. CDR3 in amino acids: CASSIPTVSTDTQYF. CDR3 bases: TGTGCCAGTAGTATTCCGACAGTGTCCACAGATACGCAGTATTTT.

The chain is built from TRBV3-1 (or the pseudogene TRBV3-2) and TRBJ1-5; perhaps TRBD1 as D (5 bases). This CDR3 region has 14 residues. CDR1 is LGHDT and CDR2 is YNNKEL in the germline V gene (reference sequence). Trimming cost V 1 base and J 10 bases, with 14 bases left between them. This CDR3 is CASSQGGGFDPQHF. The CDR3 region has the DNA TGTGCCAGCAGCCAAGGGGGGGGTTTTGACCCCCAGCATTTT.

This rearrangement joins TRBV2 to TRBJ2-7, with TRBD2 matching over 7 bases. This CDR3 is built from 17 residues. The ends lost 4 bases at V and 7 bases at J; junction bases unmatched: 19. Looked up from germline, CDR1 is SNHLY and CDR2 is FYNNEI. CDR3 region: CASSAHRGEGGPWEQYV. Here the CDR3 DNA reads TGTGCCAGCAGTGCCCACCGTGGGGAGGGAGGGCCGTGGGAGCAGTACGTC.